This T cell receptor beta chain originates from a study of blood T cell repertoires in COVID-19. Libraries were prepared by immunoSEQ multiplex PCR; TCRdb keeps only in-frame clonotypes and omits some of them. The repertoire holds about 260,000 clones, with around 87% as singletons. There are 13 residues in the CDR3. The V segment lost 5 bases and the J segment 8 bases; nucleotides outside the gene matches: 4. CDR1 and CDR2 from the germline V gene are SNHLY and FYNNEI. Input material: peripheral blood. The chain has TRBV2 and TRBJ2-1, with 9 bases lining up with TRBD1. This TCR was sampled from a middle-aged woman who had recovered from COVID-19. This CDR3 is CASSSTGGYEQFF. For the CDR3, the DNA is TGTGCCAGCAGTTCGACAGGGGGGTATGAGCAGTTCTTC.